This T cell receptor (beta chain) was sequenced for a study of cytomegalovirus exposure and HLA in healthy donors. Points from the study as a whole: Diagnosis of cytomegalovirus status made by the classifier reportedly showed high specificity and sensitivity. Clusters of TCRs from the first cohort tended to co-occur in the roughly 120 validation repertoires (as a later analysis found). In vitro assays verified that a few CMV-associated chains recognized CMV antigens specifically.

Produced via immunoSEQ multiplex PCR; TCRdb's table is partial and in-frame only. The sample consists of approximately 240,000 clones, about 93% of them appearing once. A word on this clone: Antigen specificity is unknown.

CDR1 is LNHDA and CDR2 is SQIVND in the germline V gene (reference sequence). The CDR3 is 16 residues long. J was trimmed by 7 bases and V by 1 base; bases with no gene match: 4. Material: PBMCs. This clonotype was obtained from a woman aged 18-29 years in good health and CMV-seronegative. This chain joins TRBV19 and TRBJ2-2, with 12 bases aligning to TRBD2. CDR3 bases: TGTGCCAGTAGTATAGGACTAGCGGGAGAGCTCGGGGAGCTGTTTTTT. This sequence encodes CASSIGLAGELGELFF. The whole variable domain, filled in from reference TRBV19 and TRBJ2-2, reads DGGITQSPKYLFRKEGQNVTLSCEQNLNHDAMYWYRQDPGQGLRLIYYSQIVNDFQKGDIAEGYSVSREKKESFPLTVTSAQKNPTAFYLCASSIGLAGELGELFFGEGSRLTVL.